Listed below are T cell receptor beta chains from one sample, sequenced in a study of molecular identifiers for immune sequencing clone quantification. Via MiXCR, TCRdb re-called the PCR reads, giving one row per CDR3 protein. The profile shows approximately 550,000 distinct CDR3 sequences, about a quarter of them singletons. Sequenced: naive CD8+ T cells from blood, with Jurkat cell RNA spiked in. The origin of the receptors is a human donor in good health. Some libraries in this study had Jurkat cell RNA spiked in. Both conserved end residues are part of each CDR3. Fields, in order: D gene, clone size, V gene, J gene, CDR3 DNA, CDR3 protein. A D gene is named only where the DNA matches it firmly. Rows may omit the clone size; those that give it use once, few, many or a size class.

.	many	TRBV4-1	TRBJ1-4	TGCGCCAGCAGCCAAGTTGTCAATCGGGCAACTAATGAAAAACTGTTTTTT	CASSQVVNRATNEKLFF
.	few	TRBV3-1	TRBJ2-1	TGTGCCAGCAGCCAGGTCCTGGGGTACAATGAGCAGTTCTTC	CASSQVLGYNEQFF
.	few	TRBV30	TRBJ2-7	TGTGCCTGGAGTGTAACTACTAACTCCCCCGGGGAGCAGTACTTC	CAWSVTTNSPGEQYF
.	few	TRBV20-1	TRBJ1-5	TGCAGTGCTAAGTGGACTGGAGCGGGGTGGGGCGTAAGCAATCAGCCCCAGCATTTT	CSAKWTGAGWGVSNQPQHF
.	few	TRBV7-9	TRBJ2-5	TGTGCCAGCAGCTTAGCCTTCGAAGAGACCCAGTACTTC	CASSLAFEETQYF
.	.	TRBV27	TRBJ2-7	TGTGCCAGCGGCGGGGGCATCACAACCTACGAGCAGTACTTC	CASGGGITTYEQYF
.	.	TRBV6-2/TRBV6-3	TRBJ2-7	TGTGCCCGCCCCTTGGAGGACTCCTACGCGCAGTACTTC	CARPLEDSYAQYF
.	few	TRBV27	TRBJ1-5	TGTGCCAGCAGTTCAAGTTCTCCCTATTATAGCGATCAGCCCCAGCATTTT	CASSSSSPYYSDQPQHF
.	.	TRBV19	TRBJ2-2	TGTGCCAGTAGTCCCGGGCCGGGCACCGGGGAGCTGTTTTTT	CASSPGPGTGELFF
.	.	TRBV23-1	TRBJ2-2	TGCGCCAGCAGTCGTTCTAACACCGGGGAGCTGTTTTTT	CASSRSNTGELFF
.	many	TRBV4-2	TRBJ2-3	TGTGCCAGCAGCCAAGGAGGCTTTACTAGCACAGATACGCAGTATTTT	CASSQGGFTSTDTQYF
.	.	TRBV6-5	TRBJ2-1	TGTGCCAGCAGTCTGGGACCGCATAATGAGCAGTTCTTC	CASSLGPHNEQFF
.	.	TRBV9	TRBJ2-7	TGTGCCAGCAGCGAGACGCATTCCAGCTACGAGCAGTACTTC	CASSETHSSYEQYF
TRBD1	few	TRBV5-6	TRBJ1-2	TGTGCCAGCAGCGTGAGTGGGACAGGGAGAGGAGGCTACACCTTC	CASSVSGTGRGGYTF
TRBD2	.	TRBV20-1	TRBJ2-1	TGCAGTGCTAGAGCACTAGCGGGGAATTACAATGAGCAGTTCTTC	CSARALAGNYNEQFF
.	.	TRBV30	TRBJ1-2	TGTGCCTGGGGCCCCGTTGGGCCTGATTTCGGCTACACCTTC	CAWGPVGPDFGYTF
TRBD2	many	TRBV7-6	TRBJ2-7	TGTGCCAGCAGCTCAGAGCGGGAGTCAGGCGAGCAGTACTTC	CASSSERESGEQYF
TRBD1	.	TRBV20-1	TRBJ2-7	TGCAGTGCTAGAGATCTAGGGACAGGGGACTACGAGCAGTACTTC	CSARDLGTGDYEQYF
.	.	TRBV7-9	TRBJ2-7	TGTGCCAGCAGCTCGACAGGTACCTACGGGCAGTACTTC	CASSSTGTYGQYF
TRBD2	.	TRBV20-1	TRBJ2-7	TGCAGTGCTAGATCCAAGACTAGCGGATACGAGCAGTACTTC	CSARSKTSGYEQYF
TRBD2	.	TRBV4-3	TRBJ2-3	TGCGCCAGCAGCCAAGATTGGAGTAGCGGGGGGCTGACGCAGTATTTT	CASSQDWSSGGLTQYF
.	.	TRBV14	TRBJ1-2	TGTGCCAGCAGCCAATACCAGGGGCCTCCTGGATATGGCTACACCTTC	CASSQYQGPPGYGYTF
.	many	TRBV24-1	TRBJ2-5	TGTGCCACCAGTGATTTAGGATCGGCATACCAAGAGACCCAGTACTTC	CATSDLGSAYQETQYF
.	once	TRBV7-9	TRBJ2-7	TGTGCCAGCAGCTTAGAAGGTATCGAGCAGTACTTC	CASSLEGIEQYF
.	few	TRBV6-6	TRBJ2-7	TGTGCCAGCAGTTACAGGGCCGGCGAGCAGTACTTC	CASSYRAGEQYF
.	many	TRBV28	TRBJ2-2	TGTGCCAGCAGTCCCTCAGAGGATGAGCTGTTTTTT	CASSPSEDELFF
.	many	TRBV13	TRBJ2-3	TGTGCCAGCAGCGCGAGGGACCGGGCGCAGTATTTT	CASSARDRAQYF
.	.	TRBV7-9	TRBJ2-7	TGTGCCAGCGGCCAGACGTCCTACGAGCAGTACTTC	CASGQTSYEQYF
TRBD2	few	TRBV6-5	TRBJ2-7	TGTGCCAGCAGTTACTCGACAGCGGGAGGGCTCGAGCAGTACTTC	CASSYSTAGGLEQYF
.	.	TRBV6-2/TRBV6-3	TRBJ2-6	TGTGCCAGCAGTATACCGGCGGACGGGGAGTCTGGGGCCAACGTCCTGCCTTTC	CASSIPADGESGANVLPF
TRBD2	few	TRBV4-1	TRBJ2-1	TGCGCCAGCAGCCTGCGGGAGGGAGAGTATGAGCAGTTCTTC	CASSLREGEYEQFF
TRBD1	.	TRBV7-2	TRBJ1-1	TGTGCCGGCAGCCCAAGACAGGGGAACACTGAAGCTTTCTTT	CAGSPRQGNTEAFF
TRBD2	few	TRBV20-1	TRBJ2-2	TGCAGTGCTTCAGGACTAGCGGGAGGTTATACCGGGGAGCTGTTTTTT	CSASGLAGGYTGELFF
.	few	TRBV6-5	TRBJ2-2	TGTGCCAGCAGTTATTCCGGGACAACGAACACCGGGGAGCTGTTTTTT	CASSYSGTTNTGELFF
TRBD1	.	TRBV30	TRBJ2-7	TGTGCCTGGAGAAATATGGGACAGGGGAACTACGAGCAGTACTTC	CAWRNMGQGNYEQYF
.	few	TRBV7-6	TRBJ2-2	TGTGCCAGCAGCCTAAGATTACTGCCGAACACCGGGGAGCTGTTTTTT	CASSLRLLPNTGELFF
.	.	TRBV7-2	TRBJ1-1	TGTGCCAGCAGCCATATAACAGGCCTTCGTGAAGCTTTCTTT	CASSHITGLREAFF